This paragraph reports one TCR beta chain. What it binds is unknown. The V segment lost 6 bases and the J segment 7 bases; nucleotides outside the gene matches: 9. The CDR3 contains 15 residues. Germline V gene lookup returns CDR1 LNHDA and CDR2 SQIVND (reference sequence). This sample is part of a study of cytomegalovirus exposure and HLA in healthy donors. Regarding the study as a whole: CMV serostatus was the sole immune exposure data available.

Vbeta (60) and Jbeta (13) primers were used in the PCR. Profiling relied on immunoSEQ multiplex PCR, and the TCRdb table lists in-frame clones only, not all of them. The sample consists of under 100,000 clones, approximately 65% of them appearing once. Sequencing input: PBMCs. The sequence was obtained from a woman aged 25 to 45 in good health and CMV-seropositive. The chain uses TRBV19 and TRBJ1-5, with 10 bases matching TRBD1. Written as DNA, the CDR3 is TGTGCCAGTAGCCTGACAGGGGGCGTTAGCCAGCCCCAGCATTTT. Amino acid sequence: CASSLTGGVSQPQHF.